One sample yielded the 13 T cell receptor beta chains listed below, sequenced in a study of CD4 T cells in relation to SARS-CoV-2 and coronaviruses. Their specific antigens are unknown. The data were produced by immunoSEQ multiplex PCR, yet TCRdb's version contains in-frame clones alone and is incomplete. Here the sample spans about 40,000 clones, over 75% being singletons. Sequenced input: memory CD4+ T cells from PBMCs, cultured in vitro. These receptors were obtained from an adult with COVID-19.

The gene calls are TRBV11-2 and TRBJ2-5; D unclear. CDR1 and CDR2 from the germline V gene are SGHAT and FQNNGV. The V end lost 3 bases, the J end lost 5 bases, and 7 bases lay between the germline ends. The CDR3 has 12 residues. The CDR3 nucleotides are TGTGCCAGCAGCTTTCAACGGGAGACCCAGTACTTC. It specifies CASSFQRETQYF.

This chain connects TRBV14 to TRBJ1-2; 7 nucleotides align to TRBD1. Germline V gene sequence: CDR1 SGHDN, CDR2 FVKESK. This CDR3 comprises 15 residues. The V and J ends lost 1 base and 4 bases, in that order; junction bases with no gene match: 6. The CDR3 DNA follows: TGTGCCAGCAGCCAAGGAGCGGGACAGATCTATGGCTACACCTTC. Translated: CASSQGAGQIYGYTF.

The rearrangement links TRBV7-9 to TRBJ2-1, with 9 nucleotides matching TRBD2. The J segment lost 6 bases and the V segment lost 7 bases, leaving 13 bases of the junction unmatched. Germline loops: CDR1 SEHNR, CDR2 FQNEAQ (reference sequence). CDR3 length: 16 residues. CDR3 loop: CASIPIDSGRTNEQFF. Written as DNA, the CDR3 is TGTGCCAGCATCCCGATCGACAGCGGGAGGACCAATGAGCAGTTCTTC.

The chain has TRBV5-1 and TRBJ1-1; the D is unclear. This CDR3 contains 15 residues. Germline V gives CDR1 SGHRS, CDR2 YFSETQ. The germline V and J ends were trimmed by 0 bases and 0 bases, with 9 bases remaining between them. CDR3 coding DNA: TGCGCCAGCAGCTTGGAAGGGCTCCTGAACACTGAAGCTTTCTTT. Residues: CASSLEGLLNTEAFF.

The V and J genes are TRBV29-1 and TRBJ2-5, with 11 nucleotides matching TRBD2. The CDR3 covers 16 residues. Germline V gives CDR1 SQVTM, CDR2 ANQGSEA. V dropped 3 bases and J dropped 7; count of bases not matched to a gene: 13. For the CDR3, the DNA is TGCAGCGTTGATGCCTTAGGTAGCGGGAGGGCCGGGACCCAGTACTTC. This translates into CSVDALGSGRAGTQYF.

The V gene is TRBV4-2, the J gene TRBJ2-1; the match to TRBD2 covers 7 bases. The CDR3 length is 18 residues. Germline CDR1 reads LGHNA; CDR2 reads YNFKEQ. Trimming took 0 bases from V and 4 from J; bases not matched to a gene: 12. This CDR3 reads CASSQDNKRDYVYNEQFF. CDR3 nucleotide sequence: TGTGCCAGCAGCCAAGATAATAAGCGGGATTACGTATACAATGAGCAGTTCTTC.

This clone was counted once. This sequence joins TRBV27 and TRBJ2-2, with 7 bases lining up with TRBD2. The germline V gene encodes CDR1 MNHEY and CDR2 SMNVEV (reference sequence). With 7 bases clipped from V and 5 bases from J, the junction kept 16 bases outside the gene matches. This CDR3 comprises 17 residues. Written as DNA, the CDR3 is TGTGCCAGCAAAACTATCTGGGTGGAGGGAGGGACCGGGGAGCTGTTTTTT. The encoded protein is CASKTIWVEGGTGELFF.

This sequence joins TRBV19 and TRBJ2-6, with a weak D call TRBD2 (7 bases). The germline gives CDR1 LNHDA, CDR2 SQIVND (reference sequence). This CDR3 spans 20 amino acids. V lost 7 bases and J lost 1, with 26 bases in between. The CDR3 here is CASTRPNRGGRLSGANVLTF. For the CDR3, the DNA is TGTGCCAGTACCCGCCCGAATCGCGGGGGCCGATTGTCTGGGGCCAACGTCCTGACTTTC.

This sequence joins TRBV14 and TRBJ2-1; D unclear. V was clipped by 7 bases and J by 5 bases, with 18 bases between them. The CDR3 spans 15 residues. Germline loops: CDR1 SGHDN, CDR2 FVKESK. The CDR3 protein is CASILGKKNDNEQFF. The CDR3 region has the DNA TGTGCCAGCATCTTAGGCAAAAAGAACGACAATGAGCAGTTCTTC.

This chain joins TRBV7-9 and TRBJ2-3; 7 bases fit TRBD1. This CDR3 is 17 amino acids long. CDR1 is SEHNR, CDR2 FQNEAQ, per germline (reference sequence). Trimming removed 5 bases from V and 0 bases from J; junction bases left unmatched: 11. The CDR3, as DNA: TGTGCCAGCAGCGACGTTAGAAGGGGGCTAAGCACAGATACGCAGTATTTT. It yields the protein CASSDVRRGLSTDTQYF.

This clone has more than one count but fewer than ten. This chain connects TRBV28 to TRBJ2-7; TRBD2 matches 13 bases. CDR1 MDHEN and CDR2 SYDVKM come from the germline V gene. V gave up 6 bases and J gave up 4 bases; unmatched junction bases: 6. The CDR3 consists of 15 residues. The CDR3 coding sequence is TGTGCCAGCAGCCAACTAGCGGGAGGGCCATACGAGCAGTACTTC. The encoded protein is CASSQLAGGPYEQYF.

The CDR3 nucleotides read TGTGCCAGCAGCTTAATGGCTGGAGCGGGAGGGCCCTACGAGCAGTACTTC. This encodes CASSLMAGAGGPYEQYF. The chain uses TRBV7-3 and TRBJ2-7, with 10 bases aligning to TRBD2. The CDR3 totals 17 residues. J lost 2 bases, V lost 1 base, and 8 bases had no gene match. Germline CDR1 SGHTA, CDR2 FQGTGA.

The rearrangement links TRBV19 to TRBJ2-7; a weak D match, TRBD2 (5 bases). The CDR3 consists of 14 residues. V lost 3 bases to trimming and J lost 5 bases, with 14 bases between them. CDR1 is LNHDA, CDR2 SQIVND, per germline (reference sequence). The CDR3 DNA reads as TGTGCCAGTAGTATGATAATCGGGATCCACGAGCAGTACTTC. It specifies CASSMIIGIHEQYF.